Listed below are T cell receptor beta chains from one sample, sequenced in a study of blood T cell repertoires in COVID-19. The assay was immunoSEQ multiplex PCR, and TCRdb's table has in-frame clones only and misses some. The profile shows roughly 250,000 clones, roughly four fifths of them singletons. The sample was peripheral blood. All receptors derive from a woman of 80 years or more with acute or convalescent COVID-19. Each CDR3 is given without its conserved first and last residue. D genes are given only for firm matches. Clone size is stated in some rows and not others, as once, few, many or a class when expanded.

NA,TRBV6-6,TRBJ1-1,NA,ASTLRGGNTEAF
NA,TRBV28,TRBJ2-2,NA,ASSPRDFSFTGELF
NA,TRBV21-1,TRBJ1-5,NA,ASKVTELDNQPQH
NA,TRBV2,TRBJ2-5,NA,ASSEVRTAQETQY
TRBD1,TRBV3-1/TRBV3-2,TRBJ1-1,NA,ASSQTTGGSTEAF
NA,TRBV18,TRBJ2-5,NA,ASSPPGAGETQY
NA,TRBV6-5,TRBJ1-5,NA,ASSSKQGSQPQH
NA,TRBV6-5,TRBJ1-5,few,ASRLSKNSNQPQH
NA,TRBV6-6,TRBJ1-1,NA,ASSYPPQNTEAF
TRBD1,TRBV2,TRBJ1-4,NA,ASSEEDRGLYEKLF
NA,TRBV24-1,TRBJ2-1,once,ATSTAGLGEQF
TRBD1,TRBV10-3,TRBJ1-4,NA,ATSGGQGINEKLF
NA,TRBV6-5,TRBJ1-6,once,ASGGRSNSPLH
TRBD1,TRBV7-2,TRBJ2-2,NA,ASSQDRPTGELF
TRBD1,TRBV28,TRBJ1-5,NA,ASSLLGPGGNQPQH
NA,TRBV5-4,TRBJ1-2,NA,ASSSLYGYT
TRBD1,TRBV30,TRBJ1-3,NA,AWRLNTLSIRTGGGSGNTIY
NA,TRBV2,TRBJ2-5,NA,ASSSTDGGGDQETQY
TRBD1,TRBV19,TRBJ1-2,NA,ASTGGQGVGYT
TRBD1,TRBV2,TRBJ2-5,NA,ASSEGTGGETQY
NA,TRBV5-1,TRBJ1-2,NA,ASSLSTADGYT
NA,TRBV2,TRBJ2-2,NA,ASKPDSPSDTGELF
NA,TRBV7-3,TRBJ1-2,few,ASGPGRTWSYT
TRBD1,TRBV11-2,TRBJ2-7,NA,ASSRGPSYEQY
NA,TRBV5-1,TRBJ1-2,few,ASSFNLVGDGYT
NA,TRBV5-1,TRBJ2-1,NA,ASSLAGQGYNEQF
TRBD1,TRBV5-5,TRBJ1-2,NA,ASSPEQGNYGYT
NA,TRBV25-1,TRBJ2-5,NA,ASSELQETQY
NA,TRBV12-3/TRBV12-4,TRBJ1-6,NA,ASSLAGYSPLH
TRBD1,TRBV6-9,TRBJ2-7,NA,ASSSGQLNEQY
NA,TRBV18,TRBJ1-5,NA,ASSPWGVEGPQH
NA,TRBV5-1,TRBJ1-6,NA,ASRLKGDNSPLH
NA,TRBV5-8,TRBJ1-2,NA,ASSRSSGTLNYGYT
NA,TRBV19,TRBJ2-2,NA,ASSIVRPGTGELF
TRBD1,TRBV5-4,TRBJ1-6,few,ASSLAPGGDSPLH
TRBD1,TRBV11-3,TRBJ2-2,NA,ASSPGGANTGELF
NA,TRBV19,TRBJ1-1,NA,ASSILGLNTEAF
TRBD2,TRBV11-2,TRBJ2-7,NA,ASSLGISGGTYEQY
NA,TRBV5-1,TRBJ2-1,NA,ASSQATYNEQF
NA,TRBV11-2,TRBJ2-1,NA,ASSPSRTLYNEQF
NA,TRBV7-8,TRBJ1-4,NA,ASSPPGAIGEKLF
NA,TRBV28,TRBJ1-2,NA,ASTPGGQWVFYGYT
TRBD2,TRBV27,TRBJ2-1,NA,ASSPTSGAPSYNEQF
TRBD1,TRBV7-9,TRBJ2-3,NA,ASSFRSGGEDTQY
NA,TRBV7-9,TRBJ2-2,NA,ASSTRTNLNTGELF
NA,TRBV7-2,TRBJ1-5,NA,ASSLDTNRDAQH
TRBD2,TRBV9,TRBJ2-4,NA,ASSAGLGKNIQY
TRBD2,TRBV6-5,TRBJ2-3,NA,ASRTSGAGDTQY
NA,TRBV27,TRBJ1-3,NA,ARHQEGDSGNTIY
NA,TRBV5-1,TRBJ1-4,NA,ASSFPDEKLF